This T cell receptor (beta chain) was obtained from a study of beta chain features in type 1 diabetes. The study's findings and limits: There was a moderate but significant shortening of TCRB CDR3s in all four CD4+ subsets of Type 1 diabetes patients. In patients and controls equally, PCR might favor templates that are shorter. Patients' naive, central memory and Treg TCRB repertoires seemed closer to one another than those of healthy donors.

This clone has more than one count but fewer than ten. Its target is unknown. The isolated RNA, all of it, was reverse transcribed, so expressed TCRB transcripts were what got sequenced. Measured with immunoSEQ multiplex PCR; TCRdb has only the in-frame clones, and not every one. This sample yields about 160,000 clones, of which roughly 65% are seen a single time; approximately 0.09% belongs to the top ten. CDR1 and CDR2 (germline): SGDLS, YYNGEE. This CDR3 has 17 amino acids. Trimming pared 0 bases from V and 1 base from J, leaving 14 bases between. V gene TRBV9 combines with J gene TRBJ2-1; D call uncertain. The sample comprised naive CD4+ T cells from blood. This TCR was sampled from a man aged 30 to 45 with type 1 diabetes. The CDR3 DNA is TGTGCCAGCAGCGTAGGCGCCAGGACGGTTTCCTACAATGAGCAGTTCTTC. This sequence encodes CASSVGARTVSYNEQFF. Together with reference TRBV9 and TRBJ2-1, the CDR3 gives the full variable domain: DSGVTQTPKHLITATGQRVTLRCSPRSGDLSVYWYQQSLDQGLQFLIQYYNGEERAKGNILERFSAQQFPDLHSELNLSSLELGDSALYFCASSVGARTVSYNEQFFGPGTRLTVL.